These T cell receptor beta chains were read from a single sample in a study of cytomegalovirus exposure and HLA in healthy donors. Data came from immunoSEQ multiplex PCR; TCRdb stores just in-frame clones and leaves some out. This table holds 250,000 to 300,000 clones, about 86% found once. Sequencing was performed on PBMCs. These receptors were collected from a woman under 30 in good health and CMV-seronegative. Both conserved end residues are part of each CDR3. A D gene is named only where the DNA matches it firmly. Size is stated for part of the rows, as once, few or many counts, or as a class when the clone is expanded.

J: TRBJ2-7
D: TRBD1
size: few
V: TRBV6-1
CDR3: CASSEMGQSVYEQYF
DNA: TGTGCCAGCAGTGAAATGGGACAGTCCGTTTACGAGCAGTACTTC

J: TRBJ1-2
D: -
size: -
V: TRBV6-6
CDR3: CASSYSGRGNYGYTF
DNA: TGTGCCAGCAGTTACTCCGGACGGGGAAACTATGGCTACACCTTC

J: TRBJ2-1
D: -
size: -
V: TRBV30
CDR3: CAWSERVSSYNEQFF
DNA: TGTGCCTGGTCGGAGCGGGTTTCGAGCTACAATGAGCAGTTCTTC

J: TRBJ2-3
D: -
size: -
V: TRBV6-1
CDR3: CASSLSTDTQYF
DNA: TGTGCCAGCAGCCTGAGCACAGATACGCAGTATTTT

J: TRBJ2-1
D: -
size: -
V: TRBV18
CDR3: CASSLRLVYNEQFF
DNA: TGTGCCAGCTCGCTCAGACTGGTTTACAATGAGCAGTTCTTC

J: TRBJ2-7
D: -
size: -
V: TRBV7-2
CDR3: CASSFDRLDDEQYF
DNA: TGTGCCAGCAGCTTTGACCGACTAGATGACGAGCAGTACTTC

J: TRBJ2-2
D: -
size: -
V: TRBV30
CDR3: CAWVERGFTGELFF
DNA: TGTGCCTGGGTGGAACGGGGGTTCACCGGGGAGCTGTTTTTT

J: TRBJ2-5
D: TRBD2
size: -
V: TRBV9
CDR3: CASSPRLAGGPETQYF
DNA: TGTGCCAGCAGCCCCAGACTAGCGGGAGGGCCGGAGACCCAGTACTTC

J: TRBJ2-5
D: TRBD2
size: few
V: TRBV5-8
CDR3: CASSLGLAGGETQYF
DNA: TGTGCCAGCAGCTTAGGACTAGCGGGCGGAGAGACCCAGTACTTC

J: TRBJ1-2
D: -
size: -
V: TRBV25-1
CDR3: CASSESFATDPNYGYTF
DNA: TGTGCCAGCAGTGAATCGTTTGCTACAGACCCTAACTATGGCTACACCTTC

J: TRBJ2-7
D: -
size: few
V: TRBV10-1
CDR3: CASSESGSYEQYF
DNA: TGCGCCAGCAGTGAGAGCGGCAGCTACGAGCAGTACTTC

J: TRBJ2-3
D: -
size: -
V: TRBV6-4
CDR3: CASRVGASTDTQYF
DNA: TGTGCCAGCAGGGTGGGGGCGAGCACAGATACGCAGTATTTT

J: TRBJ1-6
D: -
size: -
V: TRBV27
CDR3: CASSLGGRQTSPLHF
DNA: TGTGCCAGCAGTTTAGGAGGGAGACAGACTTCACCCCTCCACTTT

J: TRBJ2-5
D: TRBD1
size: -
V: TRBV27
CDR3: CASSSGTGVFRETQYF
DNA: TGTGCCAGCAGTTCTGGGACAGGGGTTTTTAGAGAGACCCAGTACTTC

J: TRBJ2-7
D: -
size: -
V: TRBV6-6
CDR3: CASSYTSTAEQYF
DNA: TGTGCCAGCAGTTACACTTCGACAGCCGAGCAGTACTTC

J: TRBJ2-1
D: TRBD1
size: -
V: TRBV30
CDR3: CAWTSSRTGALENNEQFF
DNA: TGTGCCTGGACTTCCTCCCGGACAGGGGCCCTCGAAAACAATGAGCAGTTCTTC

J: TRBJ1-1
D: -
size: -
V: TRBV30
CDR3: CAWSPPGWKDTEAFF
DNA: TGTGCCTGGAGTCCCCCAGGATGGAAGGACACTGAAGCTTTCTTT

J: TRBJ2-3
D: TRBD2
size: -
V: TRBV5-1
CDR3: CASSLVGLAGGFTDTQYF
DNA: TGCGCCAGCAGCTTGGTTGGACTAGCGGGAGGTTTTACAGATACGCAGTATTTT

J: TRBJ2-7
D: TRBD1
size: -
V: TRBV4-1
CDR3: CASSQEGQPTYEQYF
DNA: TGCGCCAGCAGCCAAGAGGGACAGCCGACCTACGAGCAGTACTTC

J: TRBJ1-1
D: TRBD1
size: -
V: TRBV6-5
CDR3: CASSVMTGVEAFF
DNA: TGTGCCAGCAGTGTAATGACAGGGGTCGAAGCTTTCTTT

J: TRBJ2-4
D: TRBD2
size: -
V: TRBV5-1
CDR3: CASSSIGTSGRPVLAKNIQYF
DNA: TGCGCCAGCAGCTCCATAGGGACTAGCGGGAGACCCGTTCTAGCCAAAAACATTCAGTACTTC

J: TRBJ1-1
D: -
size: -
V: TRBV4-3
CDR3: CASSQEEWYLEAFF
DNA: TGCGCCAGCAGCCAAGAGGAGTGGTACCTGGAAGCTTTCTTT

J: TRBJ2-7
D: -
size: -
V: TRBV10-3
CDR3: CATRGTDLYEQYF
DNA: TGTGCCACCCGCGGGACAGATTTGTACGAGCAGTACTTC

J: TRBJ1-1
D: -
size: -
V: TRBV5-1
CDR3: CASTRAGWTEAFF
DNA: TGCGCCAGCACCCGCGCAGGGTGGACTGAAGCTTTCTTT